The rows below give T cell receptor beta chains drawn from one sample of a study of T cell repertoires in cytomegalovirus infection. Their antigen targets remain unknown. TCRdb used MiXCR to reprocess the reads, holding one entry per CDR3 protein. The sample consists of around 200,000 distinct CDR3 sequences, about 38% of them appearing once. The sequencing here drew on CD8+ T cells from cultured PBMCs, taken from culture after CMV antigen stimulation. The source of these receptors is a human donor in good health (CMV status not recorded). Some clones in this sample may be carry-over from other donors' samples. The CDR3 runs from the conserved cysteine through the conserved F or W. The D gene is left open where the match is weak.

>TRBJ2-1|TRBD1|TRBV7-6
CASSARTGIRNEQFF
>TRBJ2-1|NA|TRBV11-3
CASSKGLSNEQFF
>TRBJ2-2|TRBD2|TRBV5-4
CASSFQGLENTGELFF
>TRBJ2-7|TRBD2|TRBV19
CASSTVGLVNEQYF
>TRBJ2-7|TRBD1|TRBV12-3/TRBV12-4
CASSPGTGHYEQYF
>TRBJ1-1|NA|TRBV7-4
CASSLYLEGHTEAFF
>TRBJ1-5|NA|TRBV6-1
CASSESLYSQGHQPQHF
>TRBJ2-4|NA|TRBV12-3/TRBV12-4
CASSLGSEYTLAKNIQYF
>TRBJ2-7|TRBD1|TRBV12-3/TRBV12-4
CASSPTGTEQYF
>TRBJ2-7|TRBD2|TRBV3-1
CASSLPGLAYEQYF
>TRBJ2-7|NA|TRBV28
CASRSQLGYSYEQYF
>TRBJ2-1|TRBD2|TRBV7-6
CASSFPPSGISSDEQFF
>TRBJ2-2|TRBD2|TRBV7-3
CASSLVLAGGPENTGELFF
>TRBJ1-6|NA|TRBV12-3/TRBV12-4
CASSFPTPAPLHF
>TRBJ2-7|NA|TRBV27
CASSPTLNLREQYF
>TRBJ2-1|NA|TRBV14
CASSQYTGSSYNEQFF
>TRBJ1-1|TRBD1|TRBV7-3
CASSSGQGYTEAFF
>TRBJ2-5|NA|TRBV7-6
CASSLKQAPRF
>TRBJ2-5|TRBD1|TRBV24-1
CATSTGTGETQYF
>TRBJ2-1|TRBD1|TRBV7-3
CASSSRQGGSNEQFF
>TRBJ1-1|NA|TRBV3-1
CASSRRNTEAFF
>TRBJ1-1|NA|TRBV28
CASSPRGTPVRAEAFF
>TRBJ1-3|NA|TRBV6-1
CASSPWVVGGNTIYF
>TRBJ2-3|TRBD2|TRBV7-7
CASSLGTSGDTQYF
>TRBJ2-1|NA|TRBV27
CASRLGANEQFF
>TRBJ2-2|TRBD2|TRBV9
CASSPGLAGEDDTGELFF
>TRBJ2-7|NA|TRBV7-2
CASRGAHYEQYF
>TRBJ2-1|TRBD1|TRBV7-6
CASSLVDTGGLRGEQFF
>TRBJ2-1|TRBD2|TRBV19
CASTPSGRRNEQFF
>TRBJ2-1|NA|TRBV9
CASSVGLAVAYNEQFF
>TRBJ2-1|NA|TRBV27
CASKLLGSYNEQFF
>TRBJ2-3|TRBD2|TRBV7-9
CASSSLIAGESTDTQYF
>TRBJ1-2|NA|TRBV20-1
CSAPGTENSGGYTF
>TRBJ2-1|TRBD2|TRBV7-8
CASSARGGPYNEQFF
>TRBJ2-5|NA|TRBV29-1
CSAVQSRLRRYQETQYF
>TRBJ2-1|TRBD2|TRBV30
CAWSGGRLGYNEQFF
>TRBJ2-3|TRBD2|TRBV4-2
CASSQDGREDDTQYF
>TRBJ2-1|TRBD1|TRBV28
CASGTGSNEQFF
>TRBJ2-7|TRBD2|TRBV10-3
CASNKAGGPYEQYF
>TRBJ2-3|TRBD2|TRBV6-1
CASSSGGSGSWDTQYF
>TRBJ2-1|NA|TRBV29-1
CSAGGGADYNEQFF
>TRBJ1-2|NA|TRBV10-3
CAISDAGNGYTF
>TRBJ1-5|TRBD1|TRBV7-8
CASSLVGQFSNQPQHF
>TRBJ1-1|TRBD1|TRBV12-5
CASGLNRGSFLIGTEAFF
>TRBJ2-7|NA|TRBV10-3
CAISDPDSLSSYEQYF
>TRBJ2-3|NA|TRBV7-6
CASSEPGQERDTQYF
>TRBJ2-7|NA|TRBV28
CASSTSWSYEQYF
>TRBJ2-1|TRBD2|TRBV7-9
CASSLTTRLAGEEQFF
>TRBJ2-5|NA|TRBV6-1
CASRFDRRQGRETQYF
>TRBJ2-3|NA|TRBV6-1
CASSELRQPSTDTQYF
>TRBJ2-1|NA|TRBV28
CASSLLGISSSYNEQFF
>TRBJ2-2|NA|TRBV27
CASSWSQGSTNTGELFF
>TRBJ2-7|NA|TRBV20-1
CSARRLGAYEQYF
>TRBJ2-3|NA|TRBV7-9
CASSITSQADTQYF
>TRBJ1-6|TRBD1|TRBV27
CASSLQDRANSPLHF
>TRBJ2-2|NA|TRBV27
CASSILTGELFF
>TRBJ2-7|TRBD1|TRBV6-1
CASSERGTGAYEQYF